The T cell receptor (beta chain) described here comes from a study of blood T cell repertoires in COVID-19. Study as a whole: From the United States, Italy and Spain came samples of acute and convalescent COVID-19.

Sequencing used immunoSEQ multiplex PCR; TCRdb keeps in-frame clones, though not all of them. The data hold about 380,000 clones, with more than 85% observed a single time. This CDR3 comprises 13 residues. Germline CDR1 reads GTSNPN; CDR2 reads SVGIG (reference sequence). V was trimmed by 1 base and J by 6 bases, leaving 12 bases between them. Assignments of participants to cohorts depended upon their own reported clinical history. The study counted Cohort 3 donors as recovered given two negative PCRs, clearance, or symptom resolution. Sequences were obtained from PBMCs or T cells enriched from blood (not recorded which). The chain joins TRBV30 to TRBJ1-2; D ambiguous. The clonotype comes from a woman in her 30s who had recovered from COVID-19. CDR3 in DNA: TGTGCCTGGAGTGGACAAGGATGGGATGGCTACACCTTC. Amino acids: CAWSGQGWDGYTF. Full variable domain (outside the CDR3, taken from reference TRBV30 and TRBJ1-2): SQTIHQWPATLVQPVGSPLSLECTVEGTSNPNLYWYRQAAGRGLQLLFYSVGIGQISSEVPQNLSASRPQDRQFILSSKKLLLSDSGFYLCAWSGQGWDGYTFGSGTRLTVV.